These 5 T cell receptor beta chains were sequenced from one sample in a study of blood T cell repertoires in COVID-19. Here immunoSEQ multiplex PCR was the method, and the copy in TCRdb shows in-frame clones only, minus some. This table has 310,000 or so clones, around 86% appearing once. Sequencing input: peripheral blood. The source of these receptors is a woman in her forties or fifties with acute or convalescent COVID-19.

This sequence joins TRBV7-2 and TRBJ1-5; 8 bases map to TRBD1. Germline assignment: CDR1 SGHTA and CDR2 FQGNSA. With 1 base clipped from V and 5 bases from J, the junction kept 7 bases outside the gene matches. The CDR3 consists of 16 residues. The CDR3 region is CASSLVGTGLDQPQHF. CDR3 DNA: TGTGCCAGCAGCTTAGTGGGGACAGGCCTTGATCAGCCCCAGCATTTT.

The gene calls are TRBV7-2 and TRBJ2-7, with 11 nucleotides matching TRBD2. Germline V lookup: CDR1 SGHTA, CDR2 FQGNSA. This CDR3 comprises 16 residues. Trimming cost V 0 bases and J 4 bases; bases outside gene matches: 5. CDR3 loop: CASSLASSSGRYEQYF. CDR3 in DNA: TGTGCCAGCAGCTTAGCGTCGTCTAGCGGGAGGTACGAGCAGTACTTC.

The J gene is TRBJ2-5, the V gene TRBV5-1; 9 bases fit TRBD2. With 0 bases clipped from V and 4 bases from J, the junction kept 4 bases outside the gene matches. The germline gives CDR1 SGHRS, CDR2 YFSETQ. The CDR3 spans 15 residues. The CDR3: CASSLGASGVETQYF. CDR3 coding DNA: TGCGCCAGCAGCTTGGGGGCTAGCGGGGTAGAGACCCAGTACTTC.

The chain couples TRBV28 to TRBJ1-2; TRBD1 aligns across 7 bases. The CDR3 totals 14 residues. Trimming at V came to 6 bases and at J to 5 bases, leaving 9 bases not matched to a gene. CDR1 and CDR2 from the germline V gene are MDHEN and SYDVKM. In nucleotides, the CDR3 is TGTGCCAGCAGCTGGGGACAGTCAAATTATGGCTACACCTTC. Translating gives CASSWGQSNYGYTF.

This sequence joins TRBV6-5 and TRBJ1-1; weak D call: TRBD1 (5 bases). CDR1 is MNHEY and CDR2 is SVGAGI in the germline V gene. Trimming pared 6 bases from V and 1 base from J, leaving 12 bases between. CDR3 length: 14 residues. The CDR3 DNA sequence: TGTGCCAGCAGAGTGGACACTTGGAACACTGAAGCTTTCTTT. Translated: CASRVDTWNTEAFF.